The clone carrying this TCR beta chain has at least ten counts. Trimming removed 6 bases at V and 3 bases at J, with 12 bases between. The CDR3 is 15 amino acids. This entry is derived from a study of T cells in Graves' hyperthyroidism and ophthalmopathy. The investigators amplified TCR beta CDR3 regions from RNA transcripts. In the first-round RT-PCR of the TCR CDR3, the HTBI primer set was used. TCRdb re-called the multiplex PCR reads with MiXCR, one entry per CDR3 protein. The sample has 200,000 to 250,000 distinct CDR3 sequences; roughly 18% are singletons. V is TRBV12-3 or TRBV12-4 and J is TRBJ1-6; weak D call: TRBD1 (5 bases). This TCR was recovered from a man in his fifties with Graves' hyperthyroidism. The sample taken for sequencing was blood. The CDR3 DNA is TGTGCCAGCAGGGGAGGGGCGCTCTATAATTCACCCCTCCACTTT. It yields the protein CASRGGALYNSPLHF.